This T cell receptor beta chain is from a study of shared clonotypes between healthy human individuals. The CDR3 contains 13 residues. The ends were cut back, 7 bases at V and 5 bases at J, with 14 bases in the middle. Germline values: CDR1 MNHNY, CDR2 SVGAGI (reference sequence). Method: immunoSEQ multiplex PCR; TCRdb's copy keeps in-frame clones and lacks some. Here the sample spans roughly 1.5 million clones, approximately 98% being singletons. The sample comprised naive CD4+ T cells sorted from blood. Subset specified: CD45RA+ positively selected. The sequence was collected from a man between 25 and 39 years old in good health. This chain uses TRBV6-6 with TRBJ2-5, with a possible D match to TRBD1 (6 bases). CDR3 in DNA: TGTGCCAGCACCGGGGACACTGTGGAGACCCAGTACTTC. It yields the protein CASTGDTVETQYF.